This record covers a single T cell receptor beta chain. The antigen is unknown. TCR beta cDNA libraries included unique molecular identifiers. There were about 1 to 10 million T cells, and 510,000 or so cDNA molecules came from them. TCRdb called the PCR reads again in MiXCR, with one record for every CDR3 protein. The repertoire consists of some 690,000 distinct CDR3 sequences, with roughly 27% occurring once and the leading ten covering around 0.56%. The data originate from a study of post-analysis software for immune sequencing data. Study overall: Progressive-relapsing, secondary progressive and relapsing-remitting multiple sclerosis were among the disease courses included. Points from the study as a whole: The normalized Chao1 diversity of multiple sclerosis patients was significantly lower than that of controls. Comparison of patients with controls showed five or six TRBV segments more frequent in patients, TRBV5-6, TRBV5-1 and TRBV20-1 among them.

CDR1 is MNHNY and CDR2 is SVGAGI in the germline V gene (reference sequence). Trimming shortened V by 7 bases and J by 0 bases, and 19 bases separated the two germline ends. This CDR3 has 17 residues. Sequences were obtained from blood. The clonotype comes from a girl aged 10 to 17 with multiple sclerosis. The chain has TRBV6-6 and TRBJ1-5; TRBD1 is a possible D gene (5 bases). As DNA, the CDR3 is TGTGCCAGCACCCTCGGTCGAGGACATTATAGCAATCAGCCCCAGCATTTT. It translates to CASTLGRGHYSNQPQHF.